The present T cell receptor (beta chain) was sequenced within a study of blood T cell repertoires in COVID-19. Sequencing used immunoSEQ multiplex PCR; TCRdb keeps in-frame clones, though not all of them. The sample has 200,000 to 300,000 clones, approximately 83% seen once. Unmatched junction bases numbered 3, after V lost 4 bases and J lost 7 bases. The CDR3 runs 12 residues. Germline CDR1 and CDR2: MGHDK and SYGVNS. Sequencing used peripheral blood. V usage is TRBV25-1 and J usage is TRBJ2-5, with TRBD1 matching 7 bases. The TCR was taken from a woman under 40 who had recovered from COVID-19. The CDR3 sequence is CASSGPGGTQYF. CDR3 coding DNA: TGTGCCAGCAGTGGCCCAGGGGGGACCCAGTACTTC.